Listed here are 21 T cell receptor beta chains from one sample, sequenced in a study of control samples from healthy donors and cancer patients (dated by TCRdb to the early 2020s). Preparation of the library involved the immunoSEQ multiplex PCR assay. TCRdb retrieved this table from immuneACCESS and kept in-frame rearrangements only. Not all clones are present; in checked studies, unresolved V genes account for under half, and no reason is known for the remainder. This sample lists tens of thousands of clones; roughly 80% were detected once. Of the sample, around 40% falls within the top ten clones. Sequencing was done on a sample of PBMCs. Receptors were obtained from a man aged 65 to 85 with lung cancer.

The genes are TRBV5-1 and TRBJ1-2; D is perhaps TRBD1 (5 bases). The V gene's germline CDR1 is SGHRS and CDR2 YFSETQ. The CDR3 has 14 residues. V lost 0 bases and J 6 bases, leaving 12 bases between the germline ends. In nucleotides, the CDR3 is TGCGCCAGCAGCTTGGGCAGGGATAATGATGGCTACACCTTC. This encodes CASSLGRDNDGYTF.

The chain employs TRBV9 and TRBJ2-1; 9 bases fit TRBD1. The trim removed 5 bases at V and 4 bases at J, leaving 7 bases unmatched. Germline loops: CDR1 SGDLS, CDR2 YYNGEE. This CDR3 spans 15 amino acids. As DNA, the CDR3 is TGTGCCAGCAGTGATAAGACAGGGGGATACAATGAGCAGTTCTTC. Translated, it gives CASSDKTGGYNEQFF. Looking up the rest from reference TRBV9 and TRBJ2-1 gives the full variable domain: DSGVTQTPKHLITATGQRVTLRCSPRSGDLSVYWYQQSLDQGLQFLIQYYNGEERAKGNILERFSAQQFPDLHSELNLSSLELGDSALYFCASSDKTGGYNEQFFGPGTRLTVL.

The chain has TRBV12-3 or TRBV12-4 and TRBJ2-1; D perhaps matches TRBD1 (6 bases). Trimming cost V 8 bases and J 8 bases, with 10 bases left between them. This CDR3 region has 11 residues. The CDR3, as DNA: TGTGCCAGCCAGGGGTGGGATGAGCAGTTCTTC. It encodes CASQGWDEQFF.

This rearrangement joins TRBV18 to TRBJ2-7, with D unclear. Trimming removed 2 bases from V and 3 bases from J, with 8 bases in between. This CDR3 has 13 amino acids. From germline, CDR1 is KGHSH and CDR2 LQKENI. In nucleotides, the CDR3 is TGTGCCAGCTCACCAACAGTAGGCTACGAGCAGTACTTC. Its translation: CASSPTVGYEQYF.

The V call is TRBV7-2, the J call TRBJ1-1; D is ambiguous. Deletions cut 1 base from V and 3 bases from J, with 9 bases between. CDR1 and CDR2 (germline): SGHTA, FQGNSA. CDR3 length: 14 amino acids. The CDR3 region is CASSLVGRDTEAFF. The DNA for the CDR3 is TGTGCCAGCAGCTTAGTCGGGAGAGACACTGAAGCTTTCTTT.

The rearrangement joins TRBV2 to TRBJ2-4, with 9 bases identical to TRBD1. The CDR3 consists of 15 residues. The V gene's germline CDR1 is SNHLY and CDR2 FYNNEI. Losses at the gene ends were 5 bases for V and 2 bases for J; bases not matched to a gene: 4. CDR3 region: CASSTGQGTKNIQYF. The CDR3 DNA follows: TGTGCCAGCAGTACGGGACAGGGTACCAAAAACATTCAGTACTTC.

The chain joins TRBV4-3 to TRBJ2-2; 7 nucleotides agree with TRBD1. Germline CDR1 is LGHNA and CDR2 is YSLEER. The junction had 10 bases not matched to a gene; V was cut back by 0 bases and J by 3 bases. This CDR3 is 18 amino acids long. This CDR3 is CASSQDLFWDSYTGELFF. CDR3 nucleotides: TGCGCCAGCAGCCAAGATTTATTTTGGGACAGCTACACCGGGGAGCTGTTTTTT.

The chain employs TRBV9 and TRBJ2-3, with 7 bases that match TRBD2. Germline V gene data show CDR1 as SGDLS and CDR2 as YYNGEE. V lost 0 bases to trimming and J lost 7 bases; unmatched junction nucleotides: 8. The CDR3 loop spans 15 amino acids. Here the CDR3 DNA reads TGTGCCAGCAGCGTAGATAATCACGGGGGGAATACGCAGTATTTT. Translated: CASSVDNHGGNTQYF. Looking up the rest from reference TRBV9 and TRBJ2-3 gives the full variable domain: DSGVTQTPKHLITATGQRVTLRCSPRSGDLSVYWYQQSLDQGLQFLIQYYNGEERAKGNILERFSAQQFPDLHSELNLSSLELGDSALYFCASSVDNHGGNTQYFGPGTRLTVL.

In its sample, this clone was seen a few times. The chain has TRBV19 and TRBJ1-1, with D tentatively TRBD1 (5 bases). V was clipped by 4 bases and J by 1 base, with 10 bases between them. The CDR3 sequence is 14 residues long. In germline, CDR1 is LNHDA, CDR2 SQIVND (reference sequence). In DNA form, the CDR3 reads TGTGCCAGTAGTACTGGACACGGGAACACTGAAGCTTTCTTT. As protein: CASSTGHGNTEAFF.

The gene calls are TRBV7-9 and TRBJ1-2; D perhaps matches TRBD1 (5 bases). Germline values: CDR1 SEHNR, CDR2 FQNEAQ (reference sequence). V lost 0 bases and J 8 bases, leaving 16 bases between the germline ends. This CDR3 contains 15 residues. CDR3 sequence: CASSLAGSGGVGYTF. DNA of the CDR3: TGTGCCAGCAGCTTAGCGGGTTCGGGAGGGGTCGGCTACACCTTC.

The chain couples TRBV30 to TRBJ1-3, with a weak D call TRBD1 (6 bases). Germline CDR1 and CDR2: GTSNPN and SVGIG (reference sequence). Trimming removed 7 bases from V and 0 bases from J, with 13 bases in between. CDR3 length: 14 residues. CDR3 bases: TGTGCCTCAAGAGGGGGACCCTCTGGAAACACCATATATTTT. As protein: CASRGGPSGNTIYF.

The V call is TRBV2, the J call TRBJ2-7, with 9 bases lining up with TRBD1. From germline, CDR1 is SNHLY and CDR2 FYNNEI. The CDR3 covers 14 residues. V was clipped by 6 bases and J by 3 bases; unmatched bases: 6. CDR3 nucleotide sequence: TGTGCCAGCAGAGCGGACAGGGGAAGCTACGAGCAGTACTTC. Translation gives CASRADRGSYEQYF. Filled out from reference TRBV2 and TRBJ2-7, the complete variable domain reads EPEVTQTPSHQVTQMGQEVILRCVPISNHLYFYWYRQILGQKVEFLVSFYNNEISEKSEIFDDQFSVERPDGSNFTLKIRSTKLEDSAMYFCASRADRGSYEQYFGPGTRLTVT.

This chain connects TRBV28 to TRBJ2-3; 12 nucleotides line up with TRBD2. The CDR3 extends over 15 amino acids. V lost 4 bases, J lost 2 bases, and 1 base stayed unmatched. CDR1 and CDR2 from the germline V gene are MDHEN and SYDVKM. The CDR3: CASSSSGGATDTQYF. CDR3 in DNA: TGTGCCAGCAGTTCTAGCGGGGGGGCCACAGATACGCAGTATTTT.

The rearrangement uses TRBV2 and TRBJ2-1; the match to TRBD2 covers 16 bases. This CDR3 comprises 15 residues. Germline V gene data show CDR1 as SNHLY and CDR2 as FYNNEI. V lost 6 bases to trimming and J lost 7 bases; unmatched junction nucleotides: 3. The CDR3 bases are TGTGCCAGCAGGGGACTAGCGGGGGGGCCGAATGAGCAGTTCTTC. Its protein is CASRGLAGGPNEQFF.

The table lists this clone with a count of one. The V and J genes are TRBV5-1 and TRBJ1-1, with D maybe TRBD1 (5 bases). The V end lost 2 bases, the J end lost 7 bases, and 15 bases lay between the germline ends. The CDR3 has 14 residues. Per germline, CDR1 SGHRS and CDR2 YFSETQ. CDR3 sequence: CASSLKGPGDEAFF. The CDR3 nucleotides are TGCGCCAGCAGCTTAAAGGGGCCGGGGGATGAAGCTTTCTTT.

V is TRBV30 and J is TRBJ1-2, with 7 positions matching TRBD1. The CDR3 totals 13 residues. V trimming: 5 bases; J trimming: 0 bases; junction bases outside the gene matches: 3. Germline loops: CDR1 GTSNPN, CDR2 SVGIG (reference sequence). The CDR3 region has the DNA TGTGCCTGGGCTGGACAGGCTAACTATGGCTACACCTTC. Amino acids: CAWAGQANYGYTF.

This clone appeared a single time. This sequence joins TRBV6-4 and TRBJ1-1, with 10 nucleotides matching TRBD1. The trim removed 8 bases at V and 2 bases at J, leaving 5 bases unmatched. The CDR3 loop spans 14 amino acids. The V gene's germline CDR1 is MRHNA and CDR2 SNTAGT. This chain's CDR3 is CASPTGGLNTEAFF. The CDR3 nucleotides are TGTGCCAGCCCGACAGGGGGCCTTAACACTGAAGCTTTCTTT.

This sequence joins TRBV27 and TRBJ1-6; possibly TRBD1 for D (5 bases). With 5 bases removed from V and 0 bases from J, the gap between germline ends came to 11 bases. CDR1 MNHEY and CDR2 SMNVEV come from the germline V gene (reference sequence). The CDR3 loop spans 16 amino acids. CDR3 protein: CASSASQASYNSPLHF. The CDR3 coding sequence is TGTGCCAGCAGTGCGTCACAGGCCTCCTATAATTCACCCCTCCACTTT.

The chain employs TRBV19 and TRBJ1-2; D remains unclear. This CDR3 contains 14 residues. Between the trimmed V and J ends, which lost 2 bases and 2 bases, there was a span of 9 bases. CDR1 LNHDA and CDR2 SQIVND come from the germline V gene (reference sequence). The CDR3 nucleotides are TGTGCCAGTAGTATATCGAGAGGGAACTATGGCTACACCTTC. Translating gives CASSISRGNYGYTF.

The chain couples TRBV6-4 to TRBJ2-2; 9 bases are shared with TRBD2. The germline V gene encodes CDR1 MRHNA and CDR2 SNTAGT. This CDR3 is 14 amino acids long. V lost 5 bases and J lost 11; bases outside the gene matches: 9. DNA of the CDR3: TGTGCCAGCAGTTTCGCGGGGGGGCCTGGCGAGCTGTTTTTT. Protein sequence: CASSFAGGPGELFF.

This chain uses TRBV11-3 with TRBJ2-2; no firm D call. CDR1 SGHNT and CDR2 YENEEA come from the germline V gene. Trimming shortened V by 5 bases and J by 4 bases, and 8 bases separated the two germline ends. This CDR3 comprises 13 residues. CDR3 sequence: CASSAATTGELFF. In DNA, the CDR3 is TGTGCCAGCAGCGCGGCCACCACCGGGGAGCTGTTTTTT.